The 14 T cell receptor beta chains in this list originate from one sample, sequenced in a study of control samples from healthy donors and cancer patients. Measured with immunoSEQ multiplex PCR; TCRdb has only the in-frame clones, and not every one. This sample's table reports about 190,000 clones. What was sequenced was blood. The receptors here all came from a woman aged 25 to 45 in good health.

The chain combines TRBV7-9 with TRBJ1-1; D is uncertain. The CDR3 contains 14 residues. Trimming cost V 1 base and J 1 base, with 7 bases left between them. The germline V gene has CDR1 SEHNR and CDR2 FQNEAQ (reference sequence). CDR3 coding DNA: TGTGCCAGCAGCTTAGTCTACAGGAACACTGAAGCTTTCTTT. Encoded protein: CASSLVYRNTEAFF.

The chain carries TRBV5-5 and TRBJ1-2; TRBD1 matches at 12 bases. The CDR3 has 14 residues. Germline V CDR1 and CDR2: SGHKS, YYEKEE (reference sequence). J gave up 4 bases and V 4 bases, and 2 bases lay outside the gene matches. The CDR3 here is CASSGGQGAYGYTF. The CDR3, as DNA: TGTGCCAGCAGCGGGGGACAGGGGGCCTATGGCTACACCTTC.

The genes are TRBV4-3 and TRBJ2-7; D remains ambiguous. Deletions cut 0 bases from V and 2 bases from J, with 11 bases between. This CDR3 spans 15 amino acids. In germline, CDR1 is LGHNA, CDR2 YSLEER. CDR3 protein: CASSQDARSAYEQYF. CDR3 nucleotides: TGCGCCAGCAGCCAAGACGCCAGGTCCGCCTACGAGCAGTACTTC.

The chain recombines TRBV12-3 or TRBV12-4 with TRBJ2-5, with D tentatively TRBD2 (6 bases). The CDR3 runs to 13 residues. Trimming took 5 bases from V and 1 from J, leaving 8 bases between them. CDR3 amino acids: CASSGGIQETQYF. The DNA for the CDR3 is TGTGCCAGCAGTGGGGGGATCCAAGAGACCCAGTACTTC.

This rearrangement joins TRBV18 to TRBJ1-5; D not certain. CDR1 is KGHSH and CDR2 is LQKENI in the germline V gene. CDR3 length equals 12 residues. Between the trimmed V and J ends, which lost 6 bases and 4 bases, there was a span of 7 bases. The CDR3 sequence is CASSLPNQPQHF. The CDR3 DNA sequence: TGTGCCAGCTCCCTTCCGAATCAGCCCCAGCATTTT.

The rearrangement uses TRBV24-1 and TRBJ1-5, with D possibly TRBD1 on 6 matching bases. The CDR3 loop spans 15 amino acids. Germline V gene lookup returns CDR1 KGHDR and CDR2 SFDVKD. Trimming cost V 3 bases and J 5 bases, with 13 bases left between them. The CDR3 loop is CATSDRTALYQPQHF. CDR3 sequence (DNA): TGTGCCACCAGTGATCGGACAGCCCTTTATCAGCCCCAGCATTTT.

V gene TRBV28 combines with J gene TRBJ1-1, with 8 bases that match TRBD1. The CDR3 runs to 17 residues. Germline CDR1 is MDHEN and CDR2 is SYDVKM. Trimming cost V 6 bases and J 5 bases; bases outside gene matches: 17. The CDR3 nucleotides read TGTGCCAGCAGCTACACAAACTTCCAGGGGGCCGGGACTGAAGCTTTCTTT. Amino acids: CASSYTNFQGAGTEAFF.

This rearrangement joins TRBV4-1 to TRBJ2-7; TRBD1 or TRBD2 may be the D gene (5 bases each). CDR3 length equals 15 residues. Deletions cut 5 bases from V and 1 base from J, with 15 bases between. Germline V lookup: CDR1 MGHRA, CDR2 YSYEKL. The DNA for the CDR3 is TGCGCCAGCAGCTCAGGGCTCCAGCGGTCCTACGAGCAGTACTTC. Its protein is CASSSGLQRSYEQYF.

The V and J genes are TRBV27 and TRBJ2-7; D is unclear. The V gene lost 0 bases and the J gene lost 2 bases, with 5 bases spanning the gap. The CDR3 totals 13 residues. The germline gives CDR1 MNHEY, CDR2 SMNVEV (reference sequence). Here the CDR3 DNA reads TGTGCCAGCAGTTTATCTGCGACCTACGAGCAGTACTTC. Translated: CASSLSATYEQYF.

The chain joins TRBV6-1 to TRBJ1-2; no definite D call. Germline lookup yields CDR1 MNHNS and CDR2 SASEGT. The CDR3 consists of 13 residues. V was shortened by 3 bases and J by 8 bases, with 13 bases between the two germline ends. The CDR3 DNA reads TGTGCCAGCAGTGAGATAACGGCCGGGGGCTACACCTTC. Its protein is CASSEITAGGYTF.

V gene TRBV19 combines with J gene TRBJ1-5, with 8 bases aligning to TRBD1. CDR1 LNHDA and CDR2 SQIVND come from the germline V gene (reference sequence). CDR3 length equals 15 residues. J was trimmed by 6 bases and V by 5 bases; bases with no gene match: 9. The CDR3 DNA follows: TGTGCCAGTAGTCAGGACAGGGAATGGCGTCAGCCCCAGCATTTT. This sequence encodes CASSQDREWRQPQHF.

The chain has TRBV10-1 and TRBJ2-5; the match to TRBD2 covers 12 bases. CDR1 and CDR2 from the germline V gene are WNHNN and SYGVQD (reference sequence). CDR3 size: 16 residues. Losses at the gene ends were 8 bases for V and 4 bases for J; bases not matched to a gene: 11. The CDR3 nucleotides are TGCGCCAGCCTACCCGTTACTAGCGGGGGGTTAGAGACCCAGTACTTC. Its translation: CASLPVTSGGLETQYF.

This sequence joins TRBV10-3 and TRBJ1-5; TRBD1 might be the D (6 bases). Germline V CDR1 and CDR2: ENHRY, SYGVKD. V lost 0 bases, J lost 4 bases, and 10 bases lay in between. The CDR3 length is 15 residues. This CDR3 is CAISESNRENQPQHF. The CDR3, as DNA: TGTGCCATCAGTGAGTCGAACAGGGAAAATCAGCCCCAGCATTTT.

CDR3 DNA: TGTGCCAGCAGCCGAGGGGAGGCCCGCTATGGCTACACCTTC. Translated, it gives CASSRGEARYGYTF. The chain uses TRBV7-9 and TRBJ1-2, with D possibly matching TRBD1 (5 bases). Deletions cut 5 bases from V and 4 bases from J, with 14 bases between. The CDR3 is 14 amino acids. Germline V gene data show CDR1 as SEHNR and CDR2 as FQNEAQ (reference sequence).